Below, one TCR beta chain is given with its context. These data originate in a study of blood T cell repertoires in COVID-19. Overall study context: The cDNA or gDNA used as material had been derived from T cells, B-cell-depleted T cells, or PBMCs.

The repertoire was sequenced with immunoSEQ multiplex PCR; TCRdb's copy has only in-frame clones and lacks some. This table holds about 190,000 clones, approximately 78% found once. CDR3 size: 14 residues. Germline V gene data show CDR1 as MNHEY and CDR2 as SMNVEV (reference sequence). V lost 6 bases, J lost 4 bases, and 5 bases stayed unmatched. The chain is built from TRBV27 and TRBJ1-5; 8 positions match TRBD1. Material for sequencing was peripheral blood. This TCR was sampled from a woman older than 75 with active or convalescent COVID-19. The CDR3 coding sequence is TGTGCCAGCAGCCGGGACAGGACTAATCAGCCCCAGCATTTT. Protein: CASSRDRTNQPQHF.